This is a list of T cell receptor beta chains from one sample in a study of shared clonotypes between healthy human individuals. The repertoire was sequenced with immunoSEQ multiplex PCR; TCRdb's copy has only in-frame clones and lacks some. The sample yields some 650,000 clones, 95% to 98% seen once. The sample was naive CD4+ T cells sorted from blood. These receptors came from a woman in her twenties or thirties in good health. Each CDR3 is given with its conserved first and last residue. D genes are given only for firm matches. A row's size may be missing; if present it is once, few, many or a size class.

TRBJ1-3	-	TRBD1	TRBV6-5	CASSSGQLSGNTIYF	TGTGCCAGCAGTTCGGGACAGCTCTCTGGAAACACCATATATTTT
TRBJ2-7	-	-	TRBV19	CASSDPAYEQYF	TGTGCCAGTAGCGACCCGGCCTACGAGCAGTACTTC
TRBJ2-1	-	TRBD1	TRBV9	CASSVNVGRGTGNEQFF	TGTGCCAGCAGCGTAAATGTGGGTAGGGGGACAGGGAATGAGCAGTTCTTC
TRBJ2-2	-	-	TRBV18	CASSPMTDTGELFF	TGTGCCAGCTCACCCATGACTGACACCGGGGAGCTGTTTTTT
TRBJ2-5	-	TRBD2	TRBV25-1	CASSVGGLAGGLETQYF	TGTGCCAGCAGTGTAGGCGGACTAGCGGGAGGCCTGGAGACCCAGTACTTC
TRBJ2-1	-	TRBD2	TRBV27	CASQNTARGLGSKVEQFF	TGTGCCAGCCAAAACACGGCCAGGGGACTAGGGAGTAAGGTTGAGCAGTTCTTC
TRBJ2-7	-	-	TRBV15	CATSGRSSQWGSYEQYF	TGTGCCACCAGCGGACGGTCCTCCCAATGGGGCTCCTACGAGCAGTACTTC
TRBJ2-1	-	TRBD2	TRBV11-2	CASSVGLGEGVNEQFF	TGTGCCAGCAGCGTTGGACTAGGGGAGGGCGTCAATGAGCAGTTCTTC
TRBJ2-1	-	-	TRBV28	CASKWGQPSYNEQFF	TGTGCCAGCAAATGGGGGCAACCCTCCTACAATGAGCAGTTCTTC
TRBJ2-3	-	TRBD1	TRBV19	CASSTGGVLTDTQYF	TGTGCCAGTAGTACAGGGGGAGTTCTCACAGATACGCAGTATTTT
TRBJ2-3	-	-	TRBV5-8	CASSLAGQSSSTDTQYF	TGTGCCAGCAGCTTGGCAGGACAGTCGTCTAGCACAGATACGCAGTATTTT
TRBJ1-5	-	TRBD1	TRBV28	CASSFARDSSNQPQHF	TGTGCCAGCAGTTTTGCCCGGGACAGTAGCAATCAGCCCCAGCATTTT
TRBJ1-6	-	-	TRBV5-1	CASSLAAGYSPLHF	TGCGCCAGCAGCTTGGCCGCCGGGTACTCACCCCTCCACTTT
TRBJ2-7	-	TRBD2	TRBV28	CASSRRPGLGTYEQYF	TGTGCCAGCAGCCGGAGACCGGGACTAGGAACCTACGAGCAGTACTTC
TRBJ2-5	-	-	TRBV29-1	CSALTGETQYF	TGCAGCGCGCTGACTGGAGAGACCCAGTACTTC
TRBJ2-5	-	TRBD2	TRBV27	CASSGTSKTQYF	TGTGCCAGCAGTGGGACTAGCAAGACCCAGTACTTC
TRBJ1-5	-	-	TRBV2	CASRRLSQPQHF	TGTGCCAGTCGCAGATTGAGTCAGCCCCAGCATTTT
TRBJ1-5	few	-	TRBV19	CASSGGGQPQHF	TGTGCCAGTAGTGGCGGGGGTCAGCCCCAGCATTTT
TRBJ2-7	-	-	TRBV5-1	CASSLISGLYYEQYF	TGCGCCAGCAGCTTGATTTCGGGGCTCTACTACGAGCAGTACTTC
TRBJ2-7	-	-	TRBV5-1	CASSSETTYEQYF	TGCGCCAGCAGCTCCGAGACTACCTACGAGCAGTACTTC
TRBJ1-5	-	-	TRBV27	CASRRDGYSNQPQHF	TGTGCCAGCAGGAGAGACGGATATAGCAATCAGCCCCAGCATTTT
TRBJ1-5	once	TRBD1	TRBV4-1	CASSQAIVTGPGQPQHF	TGCGCCAGCAGCCAAGCTATAGTGACAGGGCCGGGGCAGCCCCAGCATTTT
TRBJ1-6	-	TRBD1	TRBV10-3	CAISGSDRGPYSPLHF	TGTGCCATCAGTGGGTCCGACAGGGGTCCCTATTCACCCCTCCACTTT
TRBJ1-5	-	-	TRBV27	CASSFRSTRQPQHF	TGTGCCAGCAGTTTTCGGAGTACACGGCAGCCCCAGCATTTT
TRBJ2-1	-	-	TRBV7-2	CASSFTRSSYNEQFF	TGTGCCAGCAGCTTTACCAGGAGCTCCTACAATGAGCAGTTCTTC
TRBJ1-2	-	TRBD1	TRBV5-1	CASSSGQGQGAFYGYTF	TGCGCCAGCAGCTCCGGGCAGGGACAGGGGGCGTTTTATGGCTACACCTTC
TRBJ2-3	-	TRBD1	TRBV11-2	CATTKGDRATDTQYF	TGTGCCACCACCAAGGGGGACAGGGCCACAGATACGCAGTATTTT
TRBJ1-1	once	-	TRBV5-1	CASRGEGTEAFF	TGCGCCAGCAGGGGGGAGGGCACTGAAGCTTTCTTT
TRBJ1-2	-	-	TRBV27	CASSSLASGRTYGYTF	TGTGCCAGCAGTTCCCTTGCGTCGGGTAGAACCTATGGCTACACCTTC
TRBJ2-7	-	-	TRBV11-2	CASSSGGYEQYF	TGTGCCAGCAGCTCCGGGGGTTACGAGCAGTACTTC
TRBJ2-7	-	-	TRBV5-6	CASSLGAVSYEQYF	TGTGCCAGCAGCTTGGGGGCGGTCTCCTACGAGCAGTACTTC
TRBJ2-7	-	TRBD2	TRBV19	CASSGRRETPYEQYF	TGTGCCAGTAGTGGGCGGCGGGAGACCCCCTACGAGCAGTACTTC
TRBJ1-2	-	-	TRBV14	CASSLWNGYTF	TGTGCCAGCTCCCTATGGAATGGCTACACCTTC
TRBJ2-7	-	-	TRBV25-1	CASSVGQEQYF	TGTGCCAGCAGTGTGGGACAAGAGCAGTACTTC
TRBJ1-1	-	-	TRBV15	CATSTALSPTSYTEAFF	TGTGCCACCAGCACAGCGCTTTCCCCAACCTCCTACACTGAAGCTTTCTTT
TRBJ2-3	-	TRBD1	TRBV28	CASSFAGQGPMDTQYF	TGTGCCAGCAGTTTTGCGGGACAGGGACCTATGGATACGCAGTATTTT
TRBJ2-7	-	-	TRBV5-1	CASSPIQPTYEQYF	TGCGCCAGCAGCCCAATCCAGCCTACCTACGAGCAGTACTTC
TRBJ2-2	-	-	TRBV7-9	CASSLGQYTGELFF	TGTGCCAGCAGCTTAGGACAGTACACCGGGGAGCTGTTTTTT
TRBJ2-7	-	-	TRBV5-6	CASSLGGISYEQYF	TGTGCCAGCAGCTTGGGAGGGATAAGCTACGAGCAGTACTTC